The source of this T cell receptor beta chain is a study of blood T cell repertoires in COVID-19. Study context: Spain, Italy and the United States supplied samples that represented acute and convalescent COVID-19. T cells, B-cell-depleted T cells, or PBMCs provided the cDNA or gDNA that served as material.

The CDR3 has 14 amino acids. Germline trimming cut 3 bases from V and 4 bases from J; bases unmatched to any gene: 0. The germline CDR1 and CDR2 sequences are SGHTA and FQGTGA. In the study's own analysis: Using reference gene primer amplification, nucleated cell counts were estimated. TCRdb's table, derived via immunoSEQ multiplex PCR, lists solely in-frame clones and lacks some. V, J and clone size are taken as reported in that table, and D and trimming were inferred from the DNA itself. The table shows roughly 230,000 clones, with 75% to 85% occurring only once. J is TRBJ2-7 and V is TRBV7-3; 13 nucleotides line up with TRBD2. The origin of this receptor is a human donor in a cohort sampled during active COVID-19. The sequenced sample was peripheral blood. The CDR3: CASSLGLAGYEQYF. In DNA, the CDR3 is TGTGCCAGCAGCTTGGGACTAGCGGGGTACGAGCAGTACTTC.